This is a list of T cell receptor beta chains from one sample in a study of blood T cell repertoires in COVID-19. Profiling relied on immunoSEQ multiplex PCR, and the TCRdb table lists in-frame clones only, not all of them. This sample has some 490,000 clones; roughly nine tenths occur once, and the top ten carry 8% to 9.5%. The sample consisted of PBMCs or T cells enriched from blood (not recorded which). These receptor sequences come from a woman aged 55-75 years who had recovered from COVID-19. Each CDR3 is given with its conserved first and last residue.

J: TRBJ2-2
V: TRBV6-5
CDR3: CASNRGGLGTGELFF

J: TRBJ2-5
V: TRBV24-1
CDR3: CATSRGGGETQYF

J: TRBJ2-1
V: TRBV5-1
CDR3: CASGTSGGGYNEQFF

J: TRBJ2-5
V: TRBV5-4
CDR3: CASSFDGRQETQYF

J: TRBJ2-1
V: TRBV5-6
CDR3: CASSLGLAGGTNEQFF

J: TRBJ2-5
V: TRBV7-7
CDR3: CASSPTLQAGGAKTQYF

J: TRBJ1-4
V: TRBV19
CDR3: CASSIDTGGADEKLFF

J: TRBJ2-3
V: TRBV29-1
CDR3: CSVRAGSDTQYF

J: TRBJ1-1
V: TRBV6-5
CDR3: CASSQGDRTNTEAFF

J: TRBJ2-1
V: TRBV5-1
CDR3: CASSLEGGEDEQFF

J: TRBJ1-3
V: TRBV5-1
CDR3: CASSLAGGATSGNTIYF

J: TRBJ1-2
V: TRBV15
CDR3: CATSRPGGNYGYTF

J: TRBJ2-1
V: TRBV5-1
CDR3: CASSQLAGGLNEQFF

J: TRBJ1-6
V: TRBV27
CDR3: CASSLGGFRVNSPLHF

J: TRBJ1-4
V: TRBV4-1
CDR3: CASSRTATNEKLFF

J: TRBJ2-3
V: TRBV30
CDR3: CAWKAGGATDTQYF

J: TRBJ1-3
V: TRBV3-1/TRBV3-2
CDR3: CASSQGGAGNTIYF

J: TRBJ1-1
V: TRBV12-5
CDR3: CASGLWGRENTEAFF

J: TRBJ1-2
V: TRBV27
CDR3: CASSFRDRVGYTF

J: TRBJ2-7
V: TRBV7-8
CDR3: CASSGGQGYEQYF

J: TRBJ1-2
V: TRBV7-8
CDR3: CASSLDGGGERDMWGYTF

J: TRBJ2-1
V: TRBV9
CDR3: CASSVGGGYNEQFF

J: TRBJ1-5
V: TRBV2
CDR3: CASRQAPGSNQPQHF

J: TRBJ2-1
V: TRBV5-1
CDR3: CASTTGGAVHEQFF

J: TRBJ1-5
V: TRBV7-2
CDR3: CASSLDGYGNQPQHF

J: TRBJ1-2
V: TRBV11-3
CDR3: CASSLGGTMSYGYTF

J: TRBJ2-3
V: TRBV10-1
CDR3: CASSEYTPADTQYF

J: TRBJ1-2
V: TRBV6-5
CDR3: CASSSRGWNYGYTF

J: TRBJ2-7
V: TRBV5-1
CDR3: CASSLRRSSYEQYF

J: TRBJ1-3
V: TRBV10-3
CDR3: CAIKPGQSIGNTIYF

J: TRBJ2-3
V: TRBV7-7
CDR3: CASSSEAADWYSTDTQYF